Presented here are 8 T cell receptor beta chains from one specimen sequenced in a study of blood T cell repertoires in COVID-19. Measured with immunoSEQ multiplex PCR; TCRdb has only the in-frame clones, and not every one. Of tens of thousands of clones listed, around 77% were seen once; the top ten hold over 2%. The sequenced sample consisted of peripheral blood. These receptors came from a man in his 70s with COVID-19, enrolled during active disease.

This sequence joins TRBV15 and TRBJ1-2; TRBD1 matches at 10 bases. The CDR3 consists of 16 residues. Germline values: CDR1 LNHNV, CDR2 YYDKDF (reference sequence). Trimming removed 6 bases from V and 1 base from J; junction bases left unmatched: 8. The CDR3 DNA is TGTGCCACCAGTAAGGACAGGGGGGATGATAACTATGGCTACACCTTC. Translation gives CATSKDRGDDNYGYTF.

This sequence joins TRBV30 and TRBJ2-7, with 7 nucleotides matching TRBD1. Looked up from germline, CDR1 is GTSNPN and CDR2 is SVGIG (reference sequence). This CDR3 contains 14 residues. The junction had 9 bases not matched to a gene; V was cut back by 4 bases and J by 3 bases. CDR3 coding DNA: TGTGCCTGGACCAAAGGGACAGACCACTACGAGCAGTACTTC. Translated, it gives CAWTKGTDHYEQYF.

The chain has TRBV4-3 and TRBJ2-1, with D possibly TRBD1 on 6 matching bases. Trimming removed 4 bases at V and 1 base at J, with 14 bases between. Looked up from germline, CDR1 is LGHNA and CDR2 is YSLEER. CDR3 length: 16 residues. The CDR3 reads CASSRQPTGSYNEQFF. CDR3 in DNA: TGCGCCAGCAGCCGACAACCGACAGGTTCCTACAATGAGCAGTTCTTC.

This clone was counted only a few times. This chain links TRBV9 with TRBJ2-2; perhaps TRBD1 as D (5 bases). V gave up 0 bases and J gave up 2 bases, with 11 bases separating them. CDR1 SGDLS and CDR2 YYNGEE come from the germline V gene. CDR3 size: 16 residues. CDR3 DNA sequence: TGTGCCAGCAGCGTAGCTGGACAACAAAACACCGGGGAGCTGTTTTTT. It yields the protein CASSVAGQQNTGELFF.

The V call is TRBV5-5, the J call TRBJ1-4; 8 bases agree with TRBD1. From germline, CDR1 is SGHKS and CDR2 YYEKEE (reference sequence). The CDR3 runs 15 residues. The junction had 12 bases not matched to a gene; V was cut back by 4 bases and J by 10 bases. CDR3 amino acids: CASSRDRGLDRKLFF. CDR3 DNA sequence: TGTGCCAGCAGCCGCGACAGGGGTTTGGACCGAAAACTGTTTTTT.

The chain is built from TRBV5-1 and TRBJ2-7, with no clear D. This CDR3 comprises 14 residues. V lost 0 bases and J lost 0, with 7 bases in between. CDR1 is SGHRS and CDR2 is YFSETQ in the germline V gene. This CDR3 reads CASSLAVPSYEQYF. The CDR3 coding sequence is TGCGCCAGCAGCTTGGCGGTTCCCTCCTACGAGCAGTACTTC.

The chain carries TRBV27 and TRBJ2-1, with 11 bases aligning to TRBD2. CDR1 and CDR2 from the germline V gene are MNHEY and SMNVEV (reference sequence). With V trimmed by 5 bases and J by 6 bases, 18 bases remained unmatched. This CDR3 spans 19 amino acids. CDR3 sequence: CASSPFSGRAFKRTNEQFF. In nucleotides, the CDR3 is TGTGCCAGCAGTCCTTTTAGCGGGAGGGCCTTTAAGCGTACCAATGAGCAGTTCTTC.

The rearrangement links TRBV24-1 to TRBJ1-4; tentatively, D is TRBD1 (5 bases). Germline CDR1 is KGHDR and CDR2 is SFDVKD. CDR3 size: 15 residues. V shed 4 bases and J shed 3 bases, with 11 bases lying between them. CDR3 residues: CATSDNRNPNEKLFF. The CDR3 DNA is TGTGCCACCAGTGACAACAGGAACCCTAATGAAAAACTGTTTTTT.